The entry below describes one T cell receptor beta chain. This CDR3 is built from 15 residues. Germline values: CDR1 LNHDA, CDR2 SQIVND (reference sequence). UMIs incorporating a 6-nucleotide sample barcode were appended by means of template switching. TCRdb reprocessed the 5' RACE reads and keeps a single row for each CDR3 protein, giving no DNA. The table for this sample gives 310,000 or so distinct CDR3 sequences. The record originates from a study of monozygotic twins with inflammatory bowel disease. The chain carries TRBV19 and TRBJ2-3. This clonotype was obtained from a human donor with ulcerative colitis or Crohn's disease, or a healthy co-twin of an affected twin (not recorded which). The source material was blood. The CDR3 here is CASSLYLGNPDTQYF. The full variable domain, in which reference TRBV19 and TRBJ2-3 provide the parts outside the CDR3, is DGGITQSPKYLFRKEGQNVTLSCEQNLNHDAMYWYRQDPGQGLRLIYYSQIVNDFQKGDIAEGYSVSREKKESFPLTVTSAQKNPTAFYLCASSLYLGNPDTQYFGPGTRLTVL.